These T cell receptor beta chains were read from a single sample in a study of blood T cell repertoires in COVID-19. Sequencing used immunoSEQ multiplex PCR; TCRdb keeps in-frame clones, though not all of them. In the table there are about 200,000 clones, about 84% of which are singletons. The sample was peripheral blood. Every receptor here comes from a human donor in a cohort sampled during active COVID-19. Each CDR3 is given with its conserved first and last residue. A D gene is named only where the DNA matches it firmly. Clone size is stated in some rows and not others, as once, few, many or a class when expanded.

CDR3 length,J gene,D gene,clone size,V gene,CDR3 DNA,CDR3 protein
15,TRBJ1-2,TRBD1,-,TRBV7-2,TGTGCCAGCAGCTTACGGAGCGTCGGGACAGGTGGCTACACCTTC,CASSLRSVGTGGYTF
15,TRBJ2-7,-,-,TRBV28,TGTGCCAGCAGTCCCGTACAGGGAATGGAGGACGAGCAGTACTTC,CASSPVQGMEDEQYF
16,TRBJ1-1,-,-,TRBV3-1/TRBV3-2,TGTGCCAGCAGCCAAGAGGGGGGGGTTTTGAACACTGAAGCTTTCTTT,CASSQEGGVLNTEAFF
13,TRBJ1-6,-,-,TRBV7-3,TGTGCCAGCAGCCAGGGCGACCATTCACCCCTCCACTTT,CASSQGDHSPLHF
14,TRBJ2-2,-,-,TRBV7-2,TGTGCCAGCAGCTTGGCAGCGAACACCGGGGAGCTGTTTTTT,CASSLAANTGELFF
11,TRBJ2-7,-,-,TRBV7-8,TGTGCCAGCAGCCCCTACTACGAGCAGTACTTC,CASSPYYEQYF
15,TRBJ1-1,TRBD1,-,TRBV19,TGTGCCAGTAGTATGACCGGGACAGGGACAACTGAAGCTTTCTTT,CASSMTGTGTTEAFF
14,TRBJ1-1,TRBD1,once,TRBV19,TGTGCCAGTAGACTGGGACAGTTGAACACTGAAGCTTTCTTT,CASRLGQLNTEAFF
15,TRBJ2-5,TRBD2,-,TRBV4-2,TGTGCCAGCAGCCAAGTACTAGCGGGGGAAGAGACCCAGTACTTC,CASSQVLAGEETQYF
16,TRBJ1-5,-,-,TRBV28,TGTGCCAGCAGTTTAGCAGGGGCGTGGAGCAATCAGCCCCAGCATTTT,CASSLAGAWSNQPQHF
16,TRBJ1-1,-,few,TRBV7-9,TGTGCCAGCAGCTTAGGGGGAGGGCTCATGAACACTGAAGCTTTCTTT,CASSLGGGLMNTEAFF
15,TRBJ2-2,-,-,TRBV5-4,TGTGCCAGCAGCACGGGACTTCGAAACACCGGGGAGCTGTTTTTT,CASSTGLRNTGELFF
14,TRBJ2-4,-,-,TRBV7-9,TGTGCCAGCAGCTTAGCGGGCGTGCTAAACATTCAGTACTTC,CASSLAGVLNIQYF
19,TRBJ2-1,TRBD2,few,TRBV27,TGTGCCAGCAGTTTATCGATGAGGGCTAGCGGAACCGTCTACAATGAGCAGTTCTTC,CASSLSMRASGTVYNEQFF
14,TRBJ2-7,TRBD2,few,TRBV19,TGTGCCAGTTCGACTAGCGGGGTCCCCTACGAGCAGTACTTC,CASSTSGVPYEQYF
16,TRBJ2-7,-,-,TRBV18,TGTGCCAGCTCACCATCAGCGGGAGACAGGGGGGGCGAGCAGTACTTC,CASSPSAGDRGGEQYF
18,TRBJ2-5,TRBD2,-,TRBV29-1,TGCAGCGCCTCGGGGGGGGGACTAGCGGGAGTGGAGCGGGAGACCCAGTACTTC,CSASGGGLAGVERETQYF
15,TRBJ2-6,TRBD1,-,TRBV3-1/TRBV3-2,TGTGCCAGCAGTTACAGGGGTTACGGGGCCAACGTCCTGACTTTC,CASSYRGYGANVLTF
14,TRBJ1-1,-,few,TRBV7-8,TGTGCCAGCAGCTCGCGGACAGTAGACACTGAAGCTTTCTTT,CASSSRTVDTEAFF
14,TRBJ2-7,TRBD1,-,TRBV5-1,TGCGCCAGCAGCTTGGGGACAGGGTTTTACGAGCAGTACTTC,CASSLGTGFYEQYF
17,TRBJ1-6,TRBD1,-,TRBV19,TGTGCCAGTAGTATACCGCCGAGGACAGGGGATAATTCACCCCTCCACTTT,CASSIPPRTGDNSPLHF
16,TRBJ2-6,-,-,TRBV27,TGTGCCAGCCTCTCGCGGGTCAACTCTGGGGCCAACGTCCTGACTTTC,CASLSRVNSGANVLTF
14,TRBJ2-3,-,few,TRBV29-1,TGCAGCGTTGCACAGGGTTCGGGCACAGATACGCAGTATTTT,CSVAQGSGTDTQYF
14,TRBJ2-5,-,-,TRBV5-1,TGCGCCAGCAGCTTGGGACAGTCCCAAGAGACCCAGTACTTC,CASSLGQSQETQYF
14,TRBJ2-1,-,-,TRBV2,TGTGCCAGCAAAATAGCTGGGGAGAGCAATGAGCAGTTCTTC,CASKIAGESNEQFF
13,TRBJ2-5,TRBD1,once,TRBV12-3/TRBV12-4,TGTGCCAGCAGTTTGGGACAGGGGGGGACCCAGTACTTC,CASSLGQGGTQYF
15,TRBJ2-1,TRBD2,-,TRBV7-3,TGTGCCAGCAGCTCAGAGACTAGCGGGGAGGATGAGCAGTTCTTC,CASSSETSGEDEQFF
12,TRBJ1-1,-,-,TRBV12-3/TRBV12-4,TGTGCCAGCAGTCGGGGACTGCCAGAAGCTTTCTTT,CASSRGLPEAFF
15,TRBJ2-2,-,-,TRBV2,TGTGCCAGCACTCTGTCCCAGGGGGGCACCGGGGAGCTGTTTTTT,CASTLSQGGTGELFF
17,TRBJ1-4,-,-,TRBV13,TGTGCCAGCAGCCCCCCACCCGGGTCCCTCGCGGGTGAAAAACTGTTTTTT,CASSPPPGSLAGEKLFF
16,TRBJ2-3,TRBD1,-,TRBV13,TGTGCCAGCAGCCTAACAGGACAGGGGGTCGCAGATACGCAGTATTTT,CASSLTGQGVADTQYF
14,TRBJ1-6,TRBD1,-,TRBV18,TGTGCCAGCTCACAGGACAGGGCTAATTCACCCCTCCACTTT,CASSQDRANSPLHF
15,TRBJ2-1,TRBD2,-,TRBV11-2,TGTGCCAGCAGACCTAGCGGCCTCTCCTACAATGAGCAGTTCTTC,CASRPSGLSYNEQFF
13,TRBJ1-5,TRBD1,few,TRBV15,TGTGCCACCAGCAGGGACAGGGGGTCGCCCCAGCATTTT,CATSRDRGSPQHF
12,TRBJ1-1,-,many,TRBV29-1,TGCAGCGTTGAATCACGGTTCACTGAAGCTTTCTTT,CSVESRFTEAFF
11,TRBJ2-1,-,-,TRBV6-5,TGTGCCAGCGTGCGGGGCAATGAGCAGTTCTTC,CASVRGNEQFF
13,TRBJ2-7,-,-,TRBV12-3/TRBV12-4,TGTGCCAGCAGTACGGGACTCCCCTACGAGCAGTACTTC,CASSTGLPYEQYF
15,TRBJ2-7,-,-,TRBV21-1,TGTGCCAGCAATCGAGGGGGCGTCCCCTGCTACGAGCAGTACTTC,CASNRGGVPCYEQYF
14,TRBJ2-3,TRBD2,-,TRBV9,TGTGCCAGCAGCGTATCGGGGGGACTAGATACGCAGTATTTT,CASSVSGGLDTQYF
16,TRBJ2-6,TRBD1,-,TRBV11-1,TGTGCCAGCAGCTTTCAAGGGGGCGCTGGGGCCAACGTCCTGACTTTC,CASSFQGGAGANVLTF
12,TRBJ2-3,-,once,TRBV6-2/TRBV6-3,TGTGCCAGCAGTTTTGTCAGAGATACGCAGTATTTT,CASSFVRDTQYF
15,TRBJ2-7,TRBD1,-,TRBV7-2,TGTGCCAGCAGCTTACAGGGGGCCAGCTCCTACGAGCAGTACTTC,CASSLQGASSYEQYF
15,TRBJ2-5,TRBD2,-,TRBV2,TGTGCCAGCTTCCGGGAGGGAGGGCTGGCCGAGACCCAGTACTTC,CASFREGGLAETQYF
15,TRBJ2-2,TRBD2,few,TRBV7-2,TGTGCCAGCAGCCCCCGGACTAGCGGGCCCGGGGAGCTGTTTTTT,CASSPRTSGPGELFF
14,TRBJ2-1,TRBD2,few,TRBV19,TGTGCCAGTACTGATGCGGGAGGGCCAGGGGAGCAGTTCTTC,CASTDAGGPGEQFF
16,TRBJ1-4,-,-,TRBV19,TGTGCCAGTAGTATCACATTCGGGCAGGGTCTTGAAAAACTGTTTTTT,CASSITFGQGLEKLFF